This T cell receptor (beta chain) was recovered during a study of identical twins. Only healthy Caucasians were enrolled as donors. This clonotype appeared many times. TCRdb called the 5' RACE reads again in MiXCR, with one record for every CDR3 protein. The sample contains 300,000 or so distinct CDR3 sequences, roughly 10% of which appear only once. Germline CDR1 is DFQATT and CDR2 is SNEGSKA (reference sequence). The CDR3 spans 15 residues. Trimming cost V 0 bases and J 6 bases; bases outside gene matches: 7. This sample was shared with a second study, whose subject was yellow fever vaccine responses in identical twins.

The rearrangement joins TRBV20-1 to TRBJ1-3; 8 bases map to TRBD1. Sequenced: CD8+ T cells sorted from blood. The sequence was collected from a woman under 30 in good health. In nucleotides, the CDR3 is TGCAGTGCTAGAGAAATCAGGACAGGGAAAAACACCATATATTTT. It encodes CSAREIRTGKNTIYF.